This TCR beta chain was sequenced during a study of beta chain features in type 1 diabetes. Unmatched junction bases numbered 1, after V lost 6 bases and J lost 3 bases. Looked up from germline, CDR1 is MNHEY and CDR2 is SVGAGI. The CDR3 totals 13 residues. Sorted populations all had greater than 98% purity. All of the isolated RNA was reverse transcribed, so expressed TCRB transcripts were sequenced. Sequenced by immunoSEQ multiplex PCR; TCRdb stores in-frame clones only, minus some. The sample records 200,000 to 250,000 clones, roughly a tenth being singletons. This clone occurred a few times. What it binds is unknown. A much larger clonotype is one base distant, so this may be a read error. Whole-study results and caveats: The study left unresolved whether HLA type influences TCRB rearrangement.

Sequencing input: central memory CD4+ T cells from blood. The receptor was isolated from a young man in good health. The J gene is TRBJ1-5, the V gene TRBV6-5; TRBD1 matches 8 bases. CDR3 loop: CASRDRDNQPQHF. The CDR3 nucleotides are TGTGCCAGCAGGGACAGGGACAATCAGCCCCAGCATTTT.